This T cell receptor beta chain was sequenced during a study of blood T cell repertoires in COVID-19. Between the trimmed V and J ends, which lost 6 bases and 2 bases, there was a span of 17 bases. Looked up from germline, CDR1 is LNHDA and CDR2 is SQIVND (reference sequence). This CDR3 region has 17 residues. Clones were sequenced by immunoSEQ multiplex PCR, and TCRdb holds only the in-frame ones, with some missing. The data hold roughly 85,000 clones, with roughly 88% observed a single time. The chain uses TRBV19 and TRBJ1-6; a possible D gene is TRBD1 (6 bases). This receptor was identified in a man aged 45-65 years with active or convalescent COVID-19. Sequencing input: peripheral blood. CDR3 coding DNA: TGTGCCAGTAGCCCCGCTGGGGGCAATGCCTATAATTCACCCCTCCACTTT. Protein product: CASSPAGGNAYNSPLHF. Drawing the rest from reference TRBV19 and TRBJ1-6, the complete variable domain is DGGITQSPKYLFRKEGQNVTLSCEQNLNHDAMYWYRQDPGQGLRLIYYSQIVNDFQKGDIAEGYSVSREKKESFPLTVTSAQKNPTAFYLCASSPAGGNAYNSPLHFGNGTRLTVT.